This T cell receptor beta chain was identified during a study of blood T cell repertoires in COVID-19. Study-level information: PBMCs, B-cell-depleted T cells, or T cells were the source of the cDNA or gDNA that made up the material.

Germline V gene lookup returns CDR1 LNHDA and CDR2 SQIVND (reference sequence). The V gene lost 9 bases and the J gene lost 1 base, with 10 bases spanning the gap. The CDR3 length is 14 residues. This clone was counted once. TCRdb's table, derived via immunoSEQ multiplex PCR, lists solely in-frame clones and lacks some. The repertoire includes about 170,000 clones, approximately 87% of them detected once, and approximately 3.3% sits in the top ten. The sequenced sample consisted of peripheral blood. The TCR originated in a man younger than 35 with active or convalescent COVID-19. This chain connects TRBV19 to TRBJ1-6; tentative D call: TRBD1 (5 bases). CDR3 bases: TGTGCCAGCCAGGGCCTATCCTATAATTCACCCCTCCACTTT. The encoded protein is CASQGLSYNSPLHF.